These 27 T cell receptor beta chains originate from one sample sequenced in a study of immune heterogeneity within non-small cell lung tumors (dated by TCRdb to 2017 to 2018). Instrument used: HiSeq X Ten. A multiplex PCR system amplified the TCR beta CDR3 region, with a first 10-cycle round using 32 V-gene forward and 13 J-gene reverse primers. TCRdb reworked the public reads: Q25 trimming with fastp, MiXCR clone assembly, productive beta chains retained. CDR3 protein duplicates are merged, each entry listing the most common genes and DNA. The sample table holds 2,500 to 3,500 distinct CDR3 sequences, of which approximately 51% were seen once. The ten largest clones add up to approximately 11% of the sample. For the TCR template, genomic DNA was extracted from bulk tumor tissue, and roughly 580 ng of gDNA was amplified for each sample. During surgery, several biopsies were collected from each primary tumor and placed as far from one another as possible within the tumor mass. The study cohort was described as untreated, and the patients were newly diagnosed NSCLC cases having curative surgery.

The sequenced material came from lung tumor tissue. Receptors originate from an older man with non-small cell lung cancer.

The chain combines TRBV2 with TRBJ2-6; D is ambiguous. Germline V CDR1 and CDR2: SNHLY, FYNNEI. The length of the CDR3 is 15 residues. The V end lost 2 bases, the J end lost 0 bases, and 5 bases lay between the germline ends. The CDR3 region is CASSESYSGANVLTF. CDR3 nucleotide sequence: TGTGCCAGCAGTGAATCGTACTCTGGGGCCAACGTCCTGACTTTC.

The chain recombines TRBV10-3 with TRBJ2-3; TRBD2 agrees at 9 bases. The junction had 4 bases not matched to a gene; V was cut back by 3 bases and J by 3 bases. The CDR3 has 15 residues. Germline V gene data show CDR1 as ENHRY and CDR2 as SYGVKD. The CDR3 loop reads CAISDGGRATDTQYF. DNA for the CDR3: TGTGCCATCAGTGATGGCGGGAGGGCGACAGATACGCAGTATTTT.

Here the CDR3 reads CASSPAGQPLLISNQPQHF. CDR3 DNA: TGTGCCAGCAGTCCCGCGGGACAACCGTTACTTATAAGCAATCAGCCCCAGCATTTT. The chain combines TRBV28 with TRBJ1-5, with a possible D match to TRBD1 (6 bases). CDR1 and CDR2 (germline): MDHEN, SYDVKM. Trimming shortened V by 5 bases and J by 1 base, and 24 bases separated the two germline ends. This CDR3 has 19 residues.

This clonotype has just a few counts. The rearrangement links TRBV10-2 to TRBJ2-7; D unclear. The CDR3 covers 14 residues. V shed 6 bases and J shed 7 bases, with 19 bases lying between them. The germline V gene has CDR1 WSHSY and CDR2 SAAADI. DNA for the CDR3: TGCGCCAGCAGGCCCCTGGGCCCGCAGTCAGAGCAGTACTTC. Its translation is CASRPLGPQSEQYF.

This clonotype was found a few times. The chain employs TRBV18 and TRBJ1-2; 9 bases fit TRBD1. The CDR3 has 14 residues. Germline V gene data show CDR1 as KGHSH and CDR2 as LQKENI. V lost 0 bases, J lost 8 bases, and 4 bases stayed unmatched. This chain's CDR3 is CASSPPGDRDGYTF. CDR3 sequence (DNA): TGTGCCAGCTCACCACCGGGGGACAGGGACGGCTACACCTTC.

This clonotype showed up just a few times. CDR3 amino acids: CASSLGLGYEQYF. DNA for the CDR3: TGTGCCAGCAGCTTAGGCCTCGGCTACGAGCAGTACTTC. This chain joins TRBV11-2 and TRBJ2-7; D not certain. This CDR3 comprises 13 residues. Per germline, CDR1 SGHAT and CDR2 FQNNGV. V shed 1 base and J shed 3 bases, with 7 bases lying between them.

This clonotype was counted between two and nine times. V is TRBV2 and J is TRBJ1-2; D not certain. V lost 7 bases and J lost 3, with 12 bases in between. CDR1 and CDR2 from the germline V gene are SNHLY and FYNNEI. The CDR3 runs to 13 residues. The CDR3 DNA is TGTGCCAGCATAGGTACACAATACTATGGCTACACCTTC. As protein: CASIGTQYYGYTF.

J is TRBJ2-3 and V is TRBV4-1, with D possibly matching TRBD2 (6 bases). This CDR3 comprises 15 residues. CDR1 is MGHRA and CDR2 is YSYEKL in the germline V gene. V lost 4 bases to trimming and J lost 6 bases, with 17 bases between them. CDR3 loop: CASSRIADLADTQYF. DNA for the CDR3: TGCGCCAGCAGCCGAATAGCGGATTTAGCGGATACGCAGTATTTT.

The V gene is TRBV2, the J gene TRBJ2-5, with a possible D match to TRBD2 (7 bases). V was clipped by 5 bases and J by 4 bases, with 14 bases between them. CDR3 size: 14 residues. Germline CDR1 and CDR2: SNHLY and FYNNEI. Here the CDR3 reads CASSYREGGETQYF. The CDR3 DNA sequence: TGTGCCAGCAGTTACAGGGAGGGCGGAGAGACCCAGTACTTC.

CDR3 coding DNA: TGTGCCAGCAGTTACTCCAATTTTTGGCAGCTGGCTCCTTACGAGCAGTACTTC. It specifies CASSYSNFWQLAPYEQYF. This sequence joins TRBV6-6 and TRBJ2-7; D unclear. The V end lost 0 bases, the J end lost 4 bases, and 22 bases lay between the germline ends. The CDR3 loop spans 18 amino acids. Germline V gene sequence: CDR1 MNHNY, CDR2 SVGAGI (reference sequence).

V and J are TRBV2 and TRBJ1-5; 7 bases agree with TRBD1. The CDR3 covers 15 residues. V shed 3 bases and J 6 bases; nucleotides not matched to a gene: 8. Germline-derived CDR1 and CDR2 are SNHLY and FYNNEI. The CDR3 DNA reads TGTGCCAGCAGTGAGAAGGGGGCTGCAGGTCAGCCCCAGCATTTT. This translates into CASSEKGAAGQPQHF. The entire variable domain, with the rest obtained from reference TRBV2 and TRBJ1-5, is as follows: EPEVTQTPSHQVTQMGQEVILRCVPISNHLYFYWYRQILGQKVEFLVSFYNNEISEKSEIFDDQFSVERPDGSNFTLKIRSTKLEDSAMYFCASSEKGAAGQPQHFGDGTRLSIL.

This sequence joins TRBV6-2 or TRBV6-3 and TRBJ1-2, with D maybe TRBD1 (6 bases). Germline V gene lookup returns CDR1 MNHEY and CDR2 SVGEGT. The CDR3 loop spans 13 amino acids. Trimming left V 5 bases short and J 5 bases short, with 12 bases between. The CDR3 region has the DNA TGTGCCAGCAGTACGGCAGGGGCGTATGGCTACACCTTC. Protein: CASSTAGAYGYTF.

The V gene is TRBV6-1, the J gene TRBJ2-7; TRBD2 agrees at 12 bases. V shed 7 bases and J 2 bases; nucleotides not matched to a gene: 15. CDR1 MNHNS and CDR2 SASEGT come from the germline V gene. This CDR3 contains 18 residues. The CDR3 region is CASTPGGLAGGHTYEQYF. The CDR3 DNA sequence: TGTGCCAGCACCCCCGGTGGGCTAGCGGGAGGGCACACCTACGAGCAGTACTTC.

This chain connects TRBV2 to TRBJ2-7, with 9 positions matching TRBD2. CDR3 length: 15 residues. From germline, CDR1 is SNHLY and CDR2 FYNNEI. Trimming cost V 6 bases and J 0 bases; bases outside gene matches: 6. The CDR3, as DNA: TGTGCCAGCAGAGGCGGGAGGGGGTTCTCCTACGAGCAGTACTTC. This translates into CASRGGRGFSYEQYF.

Judged by abundance, this clonotype is large (0.1 to 1%). The rearrangement joins TRBV6-1 to TRBJ1-5; D not certain. From germline, CDR1 is MNHNS and CDR2 SASEGT. V gave up 3 bases and J gave up 3 bases, with 6 bases separating them. The CDR3 totals 13 residues. CDR3 amino acids: CASSDRFNQPQHF. CDR3 in DNA: TGTGCCAGCAGTGACAGGTTCAATCAGCCCCAGCATTTT.

This clonotype was seen more than once but under ten times. CDR3 nucleotides: TGTGCCAGCAGCATGCGGAGCTCCTATAATTCACCCCTCCACTTT. Protein product: CASSMRSSYNSPLHF. The rearrangement links TRBV28 to TRBJ1-6, with D uncertain. Germline-derived CDR1 and CDR2 are MDHEN and SYDVKM. The CDR3 totals 15 residues. V lost 6 bases and J 0 bases, leaving 9 bases between the germline ends.

The chain joins TRBV2 to TRBJ2-7; TRBD1 aligns across 7 bases. The V gene's germline CDR1 is SNHLY and CDR2 FYNNEI. V lost 5 bases and J lost 5; bases outside the gene matches: 6. The CDR3 spans 13 residues. CDR3 region: CASSPTTGNEQYF. CDR3 nucleotides: TGTGCCAGCAGTCCTACGACAGGGAACGAGCAGTACTTC.

This clonotype came up once. V gene TRBV6-2 or TRBV6-3 combines with J gene TRBJ2-1; no clear D. Looked up from germline, CDR1 is MNHEY and CDR2 is SVGEGT. The V and J ends lost 6 bases and 0 bases respectively, with 6 bases between them. CDR3 size: 13 residues. CDR3 sequence (DNA): TGTGCCAGCAGCCGGGCCTCCTACAATGAGCAGTTCTTC. Residues: CASSRASYNEQFF.

This clonotype was observed a handful of times. The V call is TRBV7-2, the J call TRBJ1-2; TRBD1 is a possible D gene (6 bases). This CDR3 has 16 amino acids. Looked up from germline, CDR1 is SGHTA and CDR2 is FQGNSA. The V end was cut by 1 base, the J end by 7 bases, with 19 bases between. The CDR3 nucleotides read TGTGCCAGCAGCTTAGGAAACTGGGGGCTTGGTGGTGGCTACACCTTC. Protein: CASSLGNWGLGGGYTF.

The J gene is TRBJ2-5, the V gene TRBV5-1, with a tentative D call TRBD1 (5 bases). The CDR3 runs to 15 residues. V shed 0 bases and J shed 1 base, with 10 bases lying between them. CDR1 is SGHRS and CDR2 is YFSETQ in the germline V gene. Written as DNA, the CDR3 is TGCGCCAGCAGCTTGGCCGGTAGGGGCCAAGAGACCCAGTACTTC. Translating gives CASSLAGRGQETQYF.

V and J are TRBV10-3 and TRBJ2-6; D call uncertain. CDR3 length: 13 residues. Looked up from germline, CDR1 is ENHRY and CDR2 is SYGVKD. With 11 bases removed from V and 0 bases from J, the gap between germline ends came to 8 bases. In DNA, the CDR3 is TGTGCCGCTCATACCTCTGGGGCCAACGTCCTGACTTTC. This encodes CAAHTSGANVLTF.

A few counts support this clonotype. The chain employs TRBV27 and TRBJ1-1; D gene uncertain. The CDR3 consists of 14 residues. Germline CDR1 MNHEY, CDR2 SMNVEV (reference sequence). The V and J ends lost 6 bases and 4 bases respectively, with 15 bases between them. The CDR3, as DNA: TGTGCCAGCAGCAGCCGTCTAGGAAGCACTGAAGCTTTCTTT. Translation: CASSSRLGSTEAFF.

This clonotype was picked up one time. The rearrangement uses TRBV19 and TRBJ2-1, with D hard to call. V shed 4 bases and J shed 4 bases, with 14 bases lying between them. Germline CDR1 and CDR2: LNHDA and SQIVND (reference sequence). CDR3 size: 15 residues. CDR3 nucleotides: TGTGCCAGTAGTACCAACGATGGGTCTTACAATGAGCAGTTCTTC. This sequence encodes CASSTNDGSYNEQFF.

The V and J genes are TRBV20-1 and TRBJ2-4, with 11 bases aligning to TRBD1. CDR1 is DFQATT and CDR2 is SNEGSKA in the germline V gene (reference sequence). The J segment lost 5 bases and the V segment lost 5 bases, leaving 2 bases of the junction unmatched. CDR3 size: 13 residues. The CDR3 sequence is CSARTGGENIQYF. The CDR3 region has the DNA TGCAGTGCTCGGACAGGGGGCGAAAACATTCAGTACTTC.

The gene calls are TRBV6-1 and TRBJ2-7; no clear D. The germline gives CDR1 MNHNS, CDR2 SASEGT. Trimming pared 10 bases from V and 3 bases from J, leaving 13 bases between. CDR3 length: 12 amino acids. The CDR3 coding sequence is TGTGCCACCTCATGGGTCGACTACGAGCAGTACTTC. It specifies CATSWVDYEQYF.

This clonotype was recorded only once. The V call is TRBV6-4, the J call TRBJ2-7; TRBD2 agrees at 13 bases. Trimming took 5 bases from V and 2 from J; bases not matched to a gene: 3. CDR3 size: 15 residues. Germline V gene lookup returns CDR1 MRHNA and CDR2 SNTAGT. The CDR3 DNA follows: TGTGCCAGCAGTTCCGGGACTAGCGGGACCTACGAGCAGTACTTC. It codes for CASSSGTSGTYEQYF.

The chain couples TRBV12-3 or TRBV12-4 to TRBJ2-2; D remains unclear. This CDR3 spans 13 amino acids. V was pared by 6 bases and J by 5 bases, with 10 bases between. The CDR3 sequence: CASRATSTGELFF. CDR3 bases: TGTGCCAGCAGGGCTACGAGTACCGGGGAGCTGTTTTTT.